These 6 T cell receptor beta chains share one sample of origin, sequenced in a study of blood T cell repertoires in COVID-19. TCRdb's table, derived via immunoSEQ multiplex PCR, lists solely in-frame clones and lacks some. The sample carries roughly 53,000 clones, roughly nine tenths recorded once. Sequenced input: peripheral blood. The receptor source for this set is a man aged 55 to 70 with acute or convalescent COVID-19.

The chain uses TRBV3-1 (or the pseudogene TRBV3-2) and TRBJ2-3, with 8 bases matching TRBD2. Germline values: CDR1 LGHDT, CDR2 YNNKEL (reference sequence). The CDR3 is made up of 17 amino acids. Trimming cost V 3 bases and J 0 bases; bases outside gene matches: 8. The CDR3 DNA reads TGTGCCAGCAGCCATTGGCGGGGGGTACATAGCACAGATACGCAGTATTTT. Amino acids: CASSHWRGVHSTDTQYF.

V usage is TRBV12-3 or TRBV12-4 and J usage is TRBJ1-1; D possibly corresponds to TRBD1 (6 bases). There are 12 residues in the CDR3. V lost 3 bases, J lost 4 bases, and 6 bases lay in between. In nucleotides, the CDR3 is TGTGCCAGCAGTTTGGGGGCCACTGAAGCTTTCTTT. It yields the protein CASSLGATEAFF.

V and J are TRBV6-5 and TRBJ1-2; TRBD1 matches 8 bases. The ends lost 6 bases at V and 6 bases at J; junction bases unmatched: 9. The CDR3 covers 14 residues. Germline values: CDR1 MNHEY, CDR2 SVGAGI. The CDR3 sequence: CASRGQGGGNGYTF. DNA for the CDR3: TGTGCCAGCAGAGGACAGGGAGGGGGCAATGGCTACACCTTC.

This sequence joins TRBV2 and TRBJ1-2; no firm D call. Trimming took 2 bases from V and 7 from J, leaving 20 bases between them. CDR1 is SNHLY and CDR2 is FYNNEI in the germline V gene. There are 16 residues in the CDR3. The CDR3 region has the DNA TGTGCCAGCAGTGAATTAAGCGTCTCCCCCCCGGGTGGCTACACCTTC. It yields the protein CASSELSVSPPGGYTF.

V usage is TRBV5-4 and J usage is TRBJ1-4; 9 positions match TRBD1. CDR1 and CDR2 from the germline V gene are SGHNT and YYREEE (reference sequence). The V and J ends lost 4 bases and 3 bases, in that order; junction bases with no gene match: 10. The CDR3 is made up of 17 amino acids. Written as DNA, the CDR3 is TGTGCCAGCAGCCCGGGACAGGGAGGACCCCCTAATGAAAAACTGTTTTTT. As protein: CASSPGQGGPPNEKLFF.

The chain couples TRBV7-9 to TRBJ2-3; TRBD2 aligns across 10 bases. V shed 4 bases, J shed 1 base, and the junction held 5 bases outside the gene matches. The CDR3 is made up of 16 amino acids. Looked up from germline, CDR1 is SEHNR and CDR2 is FQNEAQ (reference sequence). The CDR3 loop reads CASSSIAGGRTDTQYF. The CDR3, as DNA: TGTGCCAGCAGCTCCATAGCGGGGGGCCGCACAGATACGCAGTATTTT.